The 13 T cell receptor beta chains given below trace back to one sample, sequenced in a study of blood T cell repertoires in COVID-19. Sequencing used immunoSEQ multiplex PCR; TCRdb keeps in-frame clones, though not all of them. The sample has 150,000 to 200,000 clones; just under 90% are singletons. What was sequenced was peripheral blood. The receptors come from a woman between 18 and 29 years old who had recovered from COVID-19.

J is TRBJ2-3 and V is TRBV5-1; unclear D gene. The germline gives CDR1 SGHRS, CDR2 YFSETQ. The CDR3 runs to 12 residues. Trimming shortened V by 1 base and J by 3 bases, and 3 bases separated the two germline ends. The chain's CDR3 is CASSLPTDTQYF. CDR3 bases: TGCGCCAGCAGCTTGCCTACAGATACGCAGTATTTT. Full variable domain (remainder filled in from reference TRBV5-1 and TRBJ2-3): KAGVTQTPRYLIKTRGQQVTLSCSPISGHRSVSWYQQTPGQGLQFLFEYFSETQRNKGNFPGRFSGRQFSNSRSEMNVSTLELGDSALYLCASSLPTDTQYFGPGTRLTVL.

This clone showed up just a few times. The CDR3 reads CAISESRGANEKLFF. The CDR3 DNA reads as TGTGCCATCAGTGAGTCAAGGGGTGCTAATGAAAAACTGTTTTTT. V usage is TRBV10-3 and J usage is TRBJ1-4; D may be TRBD1 (5 bases). Per the germline V gene, CDR1 is ENHRY and CDR2 is SYGVKD. The V and J ends lost 0 bases and 3 bases respectively, with 8 bases between them. This CDR3 spans 15 amino acids.

The chain links TRBV7-8 to TRBJ1-3; no firm D call. The ends were cut back, 4 bases at V and 0 bases at J, with 10 bases in the middle. The CDR3 loop spans 15 amino acids. From germline, CDR1 is SGHVS and CDR2 FQNEAQ. The CDR3 DNA is TGTGCCAGCAGCTCATTCCGGGTCTCTGGAAACACCATATATTTT. Amino acid sequence: CASSSFRVSGNTIYF.

V gene TRBV11-2 combines with J gene TRBJ2-1; perhaps TRBD2 as D (5 bases). The V and J ends lost 3 bases and 0 bases respectively, with 18 bases between them. The CDR3 consists of 18 residues. The germline V gene encodes CDR1 SGHAT and CDR2 FQNNGV. The CDR3 region is CASSFVVSGFNSYNEQFF. The CDR3 coding sequence is TGTGCCAGCAGCTTCGTCGTCTCGGGGTTTAACTCCTACAATGAGCAGTTCTTC.

A remark on this clone: In the same sample, other DNA sequences code for this CDR3. The chain employs TRBV6-5 and TRBJ2-7; D might be TRBD2 (6 bases). Germline loops: CDR1 MNHEY, CDR2 SVGAGI. The V end was cut by 9 bases, the J end by 0 bases, with 9 bases between. The CDR3 sequence is 12 residues long. This CDR3 reads CASRGSSYEQYF. The CDR3 DNA reads as TGTGCCAGTCGGGGGAGCTCCTACGAGCAGTACTTC.

V usage is TRBV5-1 and J usage is TRBJ2-3, with a tentative D call TRBD2 (6 bases). Germline CDR1 reads SGHRS; CDR2 reads YFSETQ. The length of the CDR3 is 15 residues. The V end was cut by 0 bases, the J end by 3 bases, with 11 bases between. CDR3 in amino acids: CASSLGAGRTDTQYF. The CDR3 DNA is TGCGCCAGCAGCTTGGGGGCGGGGAGGACAGATACGCAGTATTTT.

The CDR3 loop is CRQDRTGATNYGYTF. CDR3 in DNA: TGCAGACAAGACAGGACAGGGGCCACTAACTATGGCTACACCTTC. The chain couples TRBV29-1 to TRBJ1-2; 9 positions match TRBD1. The CDR3 covers 15 residues. Germline V gene sequence: CDR1 SQVTM, CDR2 ANQGSEA.

This clone was observed a single time. One end of the junction is discordant with germline, which a read error may explain. Other nucleotide sequences in the sample specify the same CDR3. The CDR3 loop reads CASQQGFLYEQYF. The DNA of the CDR3 is TGCGCCAGCCAACAGGGTTTTCTCTACGAGCAGTACTTT. The gene calls are TRBV5-1 and TRBJ2-7, with D perhaps TRBD1 (6 bases). Germline assignment: CDR1 SGHRS and CDR2 YFSETQ. CDR3 length equals 13 residues.

V usage is TRBV24-1 and J usage is TRBJ2-3; tentatively, D is TRBD1 (5 bases). The CDR3 contains 16 residues. V was cut by 4 bases and J by 3 bases, with 16 bases left in between. Germline-derived CDR1 and CDR2 are KGHDR and SFDVKD. CDR3 protein: CATSDTQGGRTDTQYF. DNA of the CDR3: TGTGCCACCAGTGACACCCAGGGTGGACGTACAGATACGCAGTATTTT.

This chain joins TRBV4-1 and TRBJ1-3, with D unresolved. The CDR3 has 14 residues. The germline gives CDR1 MGHRA, CDR2 YSYEKL. The V and J ends lost 6 bases and 0 bases respectively, with 9 bases between them. The CDR3 DNA sequence: TGCGCCAGCAGGATACAGAGCTCTGGAAACACCATATATTTT. It is translated as CASRIQSSGNTIYF.

The chain recombines TRBV3-1 (or the pseudogene TRBV3-2) with TRBJ2-7; 9 bases align to TRBD1. Germline V gene lookup returns CDR1 LGHDT and CDR2 YNNKEL (reference sequence). This CDR3 comprises 14 residues. Trimming at V came to 4 bases and at J to 2 bases, leaving 3 bases not matched to a gene. CDR3 sequence: CASSPGQGPYEQYF. The CDR3, as DNA: TGTGCCAGCAGCCCGGGACAGGGACCCTACGAGCAGTACTTC.

In DNA, the CDR3 is TGTGCCACCGGATCTGGACAGGGACTATACAATGAGCAGTTCTTC. Its protein product is CATGSGQGLYNEQFF. J is TRBJ2-1 and V is TRBV24-1, with TRBD1 as a possible D gene (8 bases). CDR1 KGHDR and CDR2 SFDVKD come from the germline V gene. This CDR3 is 15 amino acids long. Trimming removed 9 bases from V and 4 bases from J, with 18 bases in between.

This clone was found once. V and J are TRBV12-5 and TRBJ2-3, with 9 bases matching TRBD2. This CDR3 is 16 amino acids long. The J segment lost 3 bases and the V segment lost 1 base, leaving 5 bases of the junction unmatched. Germline loops: CDR1 LGHNT, CDR2 FRNRAP. The CDR3 DNA reads as TGTGCTAGTGGTTTGGCGGGACTAGCCCAAACAGATACGCAGTATTTT. Its protein product is CASGLAGLAQTDTQYF.